Included here is one T cell receptor (beta chain) sequence, with context. Antigen unknown. The study ran its PCR with 60 Vbeta and 13 Jbeta primers. Clones were sequenced by immunoSEQ multiplex PCR, and TCRdb holds only the in-frame ones, with some missing. This sample yields some 150,000 clones, of which 70% to 85% are seen a single time; under 7.5% belongs to the top ten. Germline CDR1 is SGHRS and CDR2 is YFSETQ. Trimming took 0 bases from V and 6 from J, leaving 10 bases between them. The CDR3 runs to 14 residues. The record originates from a study of cytomegalovirus exposure and HLA in healthy donors. Study-level points and caveats: Reportedly, fewer N-insertions than the 666-donor mean appeared in an Asian-associated ancestry cluster in a later analysis.

The V and J genes are TRBV5-1 and TRBJ2-1; a possible D gene is TRBD1 (5 bases). The sequence came from a woman in her forties or fifties in good health and CMV-seropositive. The material sequenced was PBMCs. CDR3: CASSLGQSINEQFF. DNA for the CDR3: TGCGCCAGCAGCTTGGGACAGAGTATCAATGAGCAGTTCTTC.